The 12 T cell receptor beta chains listed next were all sequenced from one sample in a study of T cells in Graves' hyperthyroidism and ophthalmopathy. Template material for amplifying TCR beta CDR3 regions consisted of RNA transcripts. First-round RT-PCR of the TCR CDR3 relied on the HTBI primer set. TCRdb fed the multiplex PCR reads into MiXCR, producing one record per CDR3 protein. This sample has around 700,000 distinct CDR3 sequences; roughly a sixth occur once, and the top ten carry roughly a sixth. Sequences were obtained from blood. The origin of the receptors is a woman between 45 and 60 years old with Graves' hyperthyroidism that later progressed to Graves' ophthalmopathy.

This clonotype was detected many times. The chain uses TRBV12-3 or TRBV12-4 and TRBJ1-5, with D maybe TRBD1 (6 bases). V lost 2 bases, J lost 1 base, and 12 bases lay in between. CDR3 length: 16 residues. The CDR3 DNA is TGTGCCAGCAGTTTAATAGGGGGTATCAGCAATCAGCCCCAGCATTTT. This gives the protein CASSLIGGISNQPQHF.

This clonotype has at least ten counts. The chain couples TRBV11-2 to TRBJ1-1; D unresolved. Trimming stripped 6 bases from V and 4 bases from J, with 15 bases between. This CDR3 is 14 amino acids long. The germline CDR1 and CDR2 sequences are SGHAT and FQNNGV. In DNA, the CDR3 is TGTGCCAGCAGATCATACGCCGGGAGCACTGAAGCTTTCTTT. Residues: CASRSYAGSTEAFF.

The chain has TRBV11-2 and TRBJ1-4, with TRBD1 identical over 9 bases. The CDR3 covers 17 residues. Germline V gives CDR1 SGHAT, CDR2 FQNNGV. Losses at the gene ends were 5 bases for V and 3 bases for J; bases not matched to a gene: 10. The CDR3 coding sequence is TGTGCCAGCAGCCCTGTTACAGGGGGCGCGCCTAATGAAAAACTGTTTTTT. It specifies CASSPVTGGAPNEKLFF.

This clonotype occurred many times. The junction and the germline gene differ at one end; a read error may be behind it. The chain combines TRBV12-3 or TRBV12-4 with TRBJ1-2, with D possibly matching TRBD1 (6 bases). The CDR3 is 15 amino acids. CDR3 protein: CASSLAGGHNYGYTF. DNA of the CDR3: TGTGCCAGCAGCTTAGCCGGGGGACATAACTATGGCTACACCTTC.

The chain recombines TRBV2 with TRBJ1-6, with D perhaps matching TRBD1 (6 bases). The CDR3 has 17 amino acids. CDR1 is SNHLY, CDR2 FYNNEI, per germline. Trimming took 6 bases from V and 3 from J, leaving 18 bases between them. The CDR3 sequence is CASRSRGGPHYNSPLHF. CDR3 nucleotides: TGTGCCAGCAGGTCCAGGGGTGGCCCTCACTATAATTCACCCCTCCACTTT.

This clonotype was seen repeatedly, ten times or more. The chain couples TRBV5-1 to TRBJ2-1; TRBD1 aligns across 10 bases. J gave up 4 bases and V 4 bases, and 5 bases lay outside the gene matches. The CDR3 is 15 amino acids. Germline CDR1 and CDR2: SGHRS and YFSETQ. The DNA for the CDR3 is TGCGCCAGCAGCCTCTCGGGACAGGGGTACAATGAGCAGTTCTTC. Amino acids: CASSLSGQGYNEQFF.

This clonotype was counted between two and nine times. This chain uses TRBV7-9 with TRBJ2-1, with a weak D call TRBD2 (5 bases). This CDR3 has 13 residues. Germline CDR1 SEHNR, CDR2 FQNEAQ (reference sequence). V was clipped by 1 base and J by 9 bases, with 10 bases between them. The chain's CDR3 is CASSLGFAGEQFF. In DNA form, the CDR3 reads TGTGCCAGCAGCTTAGGGTTCGCGGGTGAGCAGTTCTTC.

The chain has TRBV27 and TRBJ2-1, with no clear D. V lost 1 base and J lost 5, with 6 bases in between. CDR3 length: 13 amino acids. Germline V lookup: CDR1 MNHEY, CDR2 SMNVEV (reference sequence). The CDR3 is CASSLFTDNEQFF. DNA for the CDR3: TGTGCCAGCAGTTTATTTACTGACAATGAGCAGTTCTTC.

There are many counts of this clonotype. V gene TRBV3-1 combines with J gene TRBJ1-2, with a possible D match to TRBD1 (5 bases). Germline CDR1 and CDR2: LGHDT and YNNKEL (reference sequence). V shed 4 bases and J shed 8 bases, with 14 bases lying between them. The length of the CDR3 is 13 residues. DNA of the CDR3: TGTGCCAGCAGCCGGGGGATGAGGGTCGGCTACACCTTC. It codes for CASSRGMRVGYTF.

The table lists this clonotype with a few counts. V is TRBV7-6 and J is TRBJ2-7; TRBD2 agrees at 11 bases. Per the germline V gene, CDR1 is SGHVS and CDR2 is FNYEAQ. The CDR3 spans 16 residues. V was pared by 0 bases and J by 3 bases, with 4 bases of the junction left unmatched. The CDR3 loop is CASSLAGLADYYEQYF. The CDR3 nucleotides are TGTGCCAGCAGCTTAGCGGGACTAGCGGATTACTACGAGCAGTACTTC.

The chain is built from TRBV3-1 and TRBJ1-3; D call uncertain. The CDR3 has 17 amino acids. Germline lookup yields CDR1 LGHDT and CDR2 YNNKEL (reference sequence). The V and J ends lost 0 bases and 0 bases respectively, with 12 bases between them. The CDR3 nucleotides are TGTGCCAGCAGCCAAGATAATTTTCTAGGCTCTGGAAACACCATATATTTT. Translating gives CASSQDNFLGSGNTIYF. Together with reference TRBV3-1 and TRBJ1-3, the CDR3 gives the full variable domain: DTAVSQTPKYLVTQMGNDKSIKCEQNLGHDTMYWYKQDSKKFLKIMFSYNNKELIINETVPNRFSPKSPDKAHLNLHINSLELGDSAVYFCASSQDNFLGSGNTIYFGEGSWLTVV.

This clonotype was seen only a few times. Its ends do not fully match the called genes, so a read error is possible. The rearrangement links TRBV6-2 or TRBV6-3 to TRBJ2-2; 7 bases agree with TRBD1. Germline-derived CDR1 and CDR2 are MNHEY and SVGEGT. The CDR3 is made up of 15 amino acids. The CDR3 protein is CASSRDSPKTGELFF. CDR3 coding DNA: TGTGCCAGCAGCCGGGACAGTCCGAAAACCGGGGAGCTGTTTTTT.